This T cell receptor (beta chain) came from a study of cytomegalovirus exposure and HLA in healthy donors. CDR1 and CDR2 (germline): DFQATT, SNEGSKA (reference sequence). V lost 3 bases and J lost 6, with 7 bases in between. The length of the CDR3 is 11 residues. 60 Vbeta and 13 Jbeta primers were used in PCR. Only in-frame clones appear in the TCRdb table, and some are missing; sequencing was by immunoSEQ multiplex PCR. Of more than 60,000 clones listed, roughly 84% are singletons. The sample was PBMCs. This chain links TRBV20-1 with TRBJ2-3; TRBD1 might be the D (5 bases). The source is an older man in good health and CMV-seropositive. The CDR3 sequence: CSARQGDTQYF. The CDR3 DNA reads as TGCAGTGCTAGGCAGGGTGATACGCAGTATTTT.